This TCR beta chain was sequenced in a study of shared clonotypes between healthy human individuals. Sequencing was performed with immunoSEQ multiplex PCR; in TCRdb, only in-frame clones are kept and a portion is missing. This table holds about 680,000 clones, approximately 90% found once. The J segment lost 6 bases and the V segment lost 6 bases, leaving 9 bases of the junction unmatched. The V gene's germline CDR1 is ENHRY and CDR2 SYGVKD. The CDR3 has 14 residues. Naive CD8 isolation took CD45RO-negative cells positively selected for CCR7 and excluded terminally differentiated effector memory CD45RA+ cells. Adult donors, all healthy and HIV-negative, had no recent acute infections or vaccinations.

The chain is built from TRBV10-3 and TRBJ2-3; 7 bases line up with TRBD2. The TCR sequence derives from a man under 40 in good health. Sequenced sample: naive CD8+ T cells sorted from blood. CDR3 in amino acids: CAISASGEIDTQYF. The CDR3 DNA reads TGTGCCATCAGCGCGAGCGGGGAAATTGATACGCAGTATTTT.